The clone carrying this T cell receptor (beta chain) was observed a few times. Its antigen is not known. This sample stems from a study of cytomegalovirus exposure and HLA in healthy donors. Findings and limits, study-wide: Among TCR beta chains, those listed as cytomegalovirus-associated numbered fewer than 200. The likely origin of a cluster of highly shared sequence variants was a sequencing artifact.

The PCR used 60 Vbeta and 13 Jbeta primers. Study processing details: Some 9.9 million of some 80 million unique TCR beta chains were shared, per a later count. Clones were read by immunoSEQ multiplex PCR, and TCRdb kept only the in-frame ones, dropping some. The DNA was the basis for D and trimming; V, J and clone size are from that table. In the table there are more than 100,000 clones, approximately 71% of which are singletons. The germline CDR1 and CDR2 sequences are MNHEY and SMNVEV (reference sequence). Trimming removed 10 bases from V and 7 bases from J; junction bases left unmatched: 9. CDR3 length: 13 amino acids.

Specimen: PBMCs. The TCR was taken from an older woman in good health and CMV-seronegative. This chain links TRBV27 with TRBJ1-4, with TRBD1 matching 7 bases. Here the CDR3 reads CATRTGDGEKLFF. The CDR3 bases are TGTGCCACCCGTACAGGGGACGGTGAAAAACTGTTTTTT.